Listed here are 14 T cell receptor beta chains from one sample, sequenced in a study of T cells in Graves' hyperthyroidism and ophthalmopathy. TCR beta CDR3 region amplification was performed from RNA transcripts. When the TCR CDR3 underwent first-round RT-PCR, the HTBI primer set was used. TCRdb reprocessed the multiplex PCR reads with MiXCR, giving one entry per CDR3 protein. This sample has around 580,000 distinct CDR3 sequences, with under 60% found just once. What was sequenced was peripheral blood or thyroid tissue (not recorded which). The receptors stem from a woman aged 18-30 years with Graves' hyperthyroidism.

V is TRBV7-2 and J is TRBJ2-5; TRBD1 matches 9 bases. CDR1 and CDR2 from the germline V gene are SGHTA and FQGNSA. V shed 6 bases and J 4 bases; nucleotides not matched to a gene: 12. This CDR3 has 16 amino acids. The CDR3 is CASRTPGQGVRETQYF. In DNA, the CDR3 is TGTGCCAGCAGGACCCCGGGACAGGGAGTAAGAGAGACCCAGTACTTC.

This clonotype was seen repeatedly, ten times or more. V gene TRBV4-1 combines with J gene TRBJ2-7, with D possibly matching TRBD2 (6 bases). Germline values: CDR1 MGHRA, CDR2 YSYEKL. The CDR3 spans 13 residues. Trimming left V 0 bases short and J 6 bases short, with 9 bases between. The CDR3 sequence: CASSQEWGGEQYF. The CDR3 DNA reads as TGCGCCAGCAGCCAAGAATGGGGAGGCGAGCAGTACTTC.

This clonotype has only a few counts. V and J are TRBV19 and TRBJ2-3; D unclear. The V and J ends lost 4 bases and 4 bases respectively, with 15 bases between them. The CDR3 has 15 amino acids. The germline V gene encodes CDR1 LNHDA and CDR2 SQIVND (reference sequence). The CDR3 sequence is CASSTPYEFSDTQYF. In DNA form, the CDR3 reads TGTGCCAGTAGTACCCCTTACGAGTTCTCAGATACGCAGTATTTT.

The genes are TRBV24-1 and TRBJ2-6; D gene unclear. The germline V and J ends were trimmed by 6 bases and 3 bases, with 8 bases remaining between them. The CDR3 totals 14 residues. The germline CDR1 and CDR2 sequences are KGHDR and SFDVKD. CDR3 sequence: CATSPRVGANVLTF. The CDR3 nucleotides read TGTGCCACCAGTCCCCGGGTTGGGGCCAACGTCCTGACTTTC.

At least ten counts were recorded for this clonotype. The V and J genes are TRBV29-1 and TRBJ2-7; no definite D call. This CDR3 is built from 12 residues. V lost 3 bases and J 3 bases, leaving 9 bases between the germline ends. CDR1 and CDR2 from the germline V gene are SQVTM and ANQGSEA. CDR3 nucleotide sequence: TGCAGCGTTGATGTGGGGAACTACGAGCAGTACTTC. Its protein product is CSVDVGNYEQYF.

The V and J genes are TRBV10-3 and TRBJ2-7, with 10 bases matching TRBD2. The CDR3 is made up of 17 amino acids. V gave up 3 bases and J gave up 2 bases; unmatched junction bases: 10. Germline lookup yields CDR1 ENHRY and CDR2 SYGVKD. In DNA form, the CDR3 reads TGTGCCATCAGTGACTCAGGACTAGCGGATCCGACCTACGAGCAGTACTTC. Protein product: CAISDSGLADPTYEQYF.

This clonotype was recorded at least ten times. The genes are TRBV7-8 and TRBJ1-4; maybe TRBD1 (6 bases). Trimming shortened V by 5 bases and J by 7 bases, and 17 bases separated the two germline ends. From germline, CDR1 is SGHVS and CDR2 FQNEAQ. The CDR3 extends over 15 amino acids. The CDR3 loop is CASSPGRGRSEKLFF. The DNA for the CDR3 is TGTGCCAGCAGCCCAGGCAGGGGTCGGTCTGAAAAACTGTTTTTT.

In this sample, this clonotype turned up a few times. The rearrangement links TRBV2 to TRBJ1-2; D is possibly TRBD1 (5 bases). Germline V gives CDR1 SNHLY, CDR2 FYNNEI. The CDR3 is 9 residues long. V was pared by 7 bases and J by 8 bases, with 5 bases between. This CDR3 is CASNRGYTF. CDR3 DNA sequence: TGTGCCAGCAACAGGGGCTACACCTTC.

The sample holds a few counts of this clonotype. V gene TRBV10-3 combines with J gene TRBJ2-7; TRBD2 aligns across 12 bases. The closer fit of TRBJ2-1 to the DNA end suggests the J call may be wrong. The CDR3 consists of 15 residues. CDR1 and CDR2 from the germline V gene are ENHRY and SYGVKD. In nucleotides, the CDR3 is TGTGCCATCAGTGACCCTAGCGGGAGGGTGTGGGAGCAGTTCTTC. This encodes CAISDPSGRVWEQFF.

J is TRBJ2-7 and V is TRBV7-7; no firm D call. In germline, CDR1 is SSHAT, CDR2 FNYEAQ (reference sequence). The length of the CDR3 is 16 residues. Trimming stripped 8 bases from V and 2 bases from J, with 22 bases between. This CDR3 reads CASSPPYKNRTYEQYF. DNA for the CDR3: TGTGCCAGCTCACCACCCTACAAGAACAGAACCTACGAGCAGTACTTC.

Details on this clonotype: The junction differs from germline at one of its ends, possibly a read error. The genes are TRBV20-1 and TRBJ2-7; 14 bases line up with TRBD2. The CDR3 sequence is 17 residues long. Germline V CDR1 and CDR2: DFQATT, SNEGSKA (reference sequence). CDR3 protein: CSASGTSGRSYSYEQYF. For the CDR3, the DNA is TGCAGTGCTAGTGGGACTAGCGGGAGATCCTACTCCTACGAACAGTACTTC.

This clonotype showed up many times. This chain joins TRBV25-1 and TRBJ2-2, with 9 bases that match TRBD1. Germline values: CDR1 MGHDK, CDR2 SYGVNS. The ends lost 10 bases at V and 0 bases at J; junction bases unmatched: 3. The CDR3 is made up of 14 amino acids. The CDR3 region has the DNA TGTGCCACCCGGGACAGGGCGAACACCGGGGAGCTGTTTTTT. It encodes CATRDRANTGELFF.

This clonotype was counted ten times or more. The chain joins TRBV27 to TRBJ1-6; D uncertain. The CDR3 contains 15 residues. Germline V gene sequence: CDR1 MNHEY, CDR2 SMNVEV (reference sequence). V dropped 1 base and J dropped 5 bases, with 9 bases sitting between them. The CDR3 DNA reads TGTGCCAGCAGTTTATTGGGCAGCAATAATTCACCCCTCCACTTT. Translating gives CASSLLGSNNSPLHF.

As for this clonotype: A read error may be the cause here, since a much bigger clone is one base away. The gene calls are TRBV7-2 and TRBJ2-7; the match to TRBD2 covers 12 bases. There are 15 residues in the CDR3. Looked up from germline, CDR1 is SGHTA and CDR2 is FQGNSA. The CDR3 is CARSLSGTSGYEQYF. The CDR3 nucleotides are TGTGCCCGCAGCTTATCCGGGACTAGCGGGTACGAGCAGTACTTC. Complete variable domain (other parts from reference TRBV7-2 and TRBJ2-7): GAGVSQSPSNKVTEKGKDVELRCDPISGHTALYWYRQSLGQGLEFLIYFQGNSAPDKSGLPSDRFSAERTGGSVSTLTIQRTQQEDSAVYLCARSLSGTSGYEQYFGPGTRLTVT.